This entry concerns a single TCR beta chain. Its specificity is not known. This entry belongs to a study of cytomegalovirus exposure and HLA in healthy donors. Study results and caveats: Common viral pathogens (according to a later analysis) appeared linked to several of the most significant clusters. Differences between HLA loci emerged in a later analysis of TCR association rates, with DRB1 most and HLA-C fewest. Prior analysis indicated that the majority of TCR beta V segments exhibited productivity approximately 87% or approximately 30% of the time.

Healthy bone marrow donors formed the donor group. The PCR ran on 60 Vbeta and 13 Jbeta primers. Using immunoSEQ multiplex PCR, the repertoire was profiled, and TCRdb retains in-frame clones only, with some absent. The sample includes around 95,000 clones, over 75% of them seen just once. What was sequenced was PBMCs. The TCR sequence derives from a female donor in good health and CMV-seropositive.

The DNA for the CDR3 is TGTGCCAGCAGCAAAGTGGAGTCGCTGGGTGAGCAGTTCTTC. It yields the protein CASSKVESLGEQFF. The chain links TRBV7-9 to TRBJ2-1; unclear D gene. This CDR3 spans 14 amino acids. The V and J ends lost 5 bases and 9 bases respectively, with 17 bases between them. Germline CDR1 SEHNR, CDR2 FQNEAQ (reference sequence).